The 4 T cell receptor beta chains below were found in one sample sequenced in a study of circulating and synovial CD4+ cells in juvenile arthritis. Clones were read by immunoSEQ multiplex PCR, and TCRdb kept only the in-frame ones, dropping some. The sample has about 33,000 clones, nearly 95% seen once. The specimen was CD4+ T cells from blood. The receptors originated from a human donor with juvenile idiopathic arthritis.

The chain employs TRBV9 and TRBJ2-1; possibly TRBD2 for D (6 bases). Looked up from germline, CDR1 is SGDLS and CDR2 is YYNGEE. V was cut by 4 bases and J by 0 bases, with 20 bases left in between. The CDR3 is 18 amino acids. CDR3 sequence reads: CASSSQWDLQGSYNEQFF. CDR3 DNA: TGTGCCAGCAGCTCACAGTGGGACTTACAAGGCTCCTACAATGAGCAGTTCTTC.

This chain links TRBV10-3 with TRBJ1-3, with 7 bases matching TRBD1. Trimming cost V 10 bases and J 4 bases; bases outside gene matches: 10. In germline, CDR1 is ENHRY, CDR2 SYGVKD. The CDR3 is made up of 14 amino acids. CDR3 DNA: TGTGCCAGCTCTCCTGACAGGGTAGGAAACACCATATATTTT. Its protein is CASSPDRVGNTIYF.

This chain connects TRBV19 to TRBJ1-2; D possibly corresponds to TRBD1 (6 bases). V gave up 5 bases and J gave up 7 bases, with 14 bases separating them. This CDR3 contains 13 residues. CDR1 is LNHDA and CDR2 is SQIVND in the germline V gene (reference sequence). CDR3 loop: CASSVRQDSGYTF. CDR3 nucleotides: TGTGCCAGTAGTGTTAGACAGGACTCTGGCTACACCTTC.

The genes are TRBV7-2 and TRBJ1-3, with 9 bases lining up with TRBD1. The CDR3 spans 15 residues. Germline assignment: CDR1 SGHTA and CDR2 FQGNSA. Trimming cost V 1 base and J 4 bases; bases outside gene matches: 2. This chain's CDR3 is CASSLGGTGGNTIYF. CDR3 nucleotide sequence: TGTGCCAGCAGCTTAGGAGGGACAGGGGGAAACACCATATATTTT.